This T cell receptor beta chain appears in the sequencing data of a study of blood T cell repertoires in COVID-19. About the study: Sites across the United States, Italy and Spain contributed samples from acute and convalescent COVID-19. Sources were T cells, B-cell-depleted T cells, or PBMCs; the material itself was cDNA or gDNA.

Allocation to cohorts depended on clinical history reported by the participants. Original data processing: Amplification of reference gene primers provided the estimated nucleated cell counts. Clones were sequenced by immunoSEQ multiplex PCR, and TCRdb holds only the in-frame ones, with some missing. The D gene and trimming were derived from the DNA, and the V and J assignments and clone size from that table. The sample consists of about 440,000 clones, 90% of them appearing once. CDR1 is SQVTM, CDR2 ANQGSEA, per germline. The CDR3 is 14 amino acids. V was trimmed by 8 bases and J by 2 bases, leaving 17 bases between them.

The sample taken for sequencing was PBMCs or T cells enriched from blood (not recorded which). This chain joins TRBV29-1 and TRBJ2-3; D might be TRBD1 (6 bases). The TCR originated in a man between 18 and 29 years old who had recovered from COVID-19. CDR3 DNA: TGCAGCACTCAAAGGACAGCGTACACAGATACGCAGTATTTT. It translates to CSTQRTAYTDTQYF.